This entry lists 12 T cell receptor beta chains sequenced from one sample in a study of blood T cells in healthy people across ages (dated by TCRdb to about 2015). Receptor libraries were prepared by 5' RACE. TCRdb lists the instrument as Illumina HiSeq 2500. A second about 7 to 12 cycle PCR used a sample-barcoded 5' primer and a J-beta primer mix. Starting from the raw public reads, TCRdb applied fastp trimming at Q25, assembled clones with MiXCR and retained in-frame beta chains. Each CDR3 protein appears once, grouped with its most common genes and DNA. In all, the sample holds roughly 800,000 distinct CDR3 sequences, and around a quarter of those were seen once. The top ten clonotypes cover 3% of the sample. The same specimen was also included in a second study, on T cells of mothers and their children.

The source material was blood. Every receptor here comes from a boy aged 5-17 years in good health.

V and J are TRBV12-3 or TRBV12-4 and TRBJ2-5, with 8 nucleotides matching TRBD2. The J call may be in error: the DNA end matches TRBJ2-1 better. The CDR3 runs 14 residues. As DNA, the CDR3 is TGTGCCAGCAGTTTCGCGGGGGGATTCAATGAGCAGTTCTTC. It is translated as CASSFAGGFNEQFF.

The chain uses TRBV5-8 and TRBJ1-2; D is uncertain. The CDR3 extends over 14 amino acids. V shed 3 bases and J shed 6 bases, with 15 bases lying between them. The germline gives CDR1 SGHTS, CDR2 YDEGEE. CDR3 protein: CASSWIGNLDGYTF. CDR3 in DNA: TGTGCCAGCAGCTGGATAGGGAATCTGGATGGCTACACCTTC.

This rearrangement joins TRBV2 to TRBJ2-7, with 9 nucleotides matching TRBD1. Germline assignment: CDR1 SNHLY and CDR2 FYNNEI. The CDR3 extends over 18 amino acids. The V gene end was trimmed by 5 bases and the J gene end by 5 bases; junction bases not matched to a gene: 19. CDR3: CASSLNPKQGAHSDEQYF. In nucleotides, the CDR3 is TGTGCCAGCAGTTTGAACCCCAAACAGGGGGCGCATAGTGACGAGCAGTACTTC.

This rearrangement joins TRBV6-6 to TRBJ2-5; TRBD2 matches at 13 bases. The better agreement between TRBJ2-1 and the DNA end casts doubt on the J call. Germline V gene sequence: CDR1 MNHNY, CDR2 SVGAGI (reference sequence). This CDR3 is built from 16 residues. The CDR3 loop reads CASSYSGGLAGAEQFF. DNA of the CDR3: TGTGCCAGCAGTTACTCGGGCGGACTAGCGGGAGCTGAGCAGTTCTTC.

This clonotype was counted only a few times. The CDR3 spells CSAQGGNVEETQYF. CDR3 sequence (DNA): TGCAGTGCTCAAGGGGGGAACGTTGAAGAGACCCAGTACTTC. This chain connects TRBV20-1 to TRBJ2-5; D possibly uses TRBD1 or TRBD2 (6 bases each). Looked up from germline, CDR1 is DFQATT and CDR2 is SNEGSKA (reference sequence). This CDR3 spans 14 amino acids. V lost 5 bases and J lost 3, with 16 bases in between.

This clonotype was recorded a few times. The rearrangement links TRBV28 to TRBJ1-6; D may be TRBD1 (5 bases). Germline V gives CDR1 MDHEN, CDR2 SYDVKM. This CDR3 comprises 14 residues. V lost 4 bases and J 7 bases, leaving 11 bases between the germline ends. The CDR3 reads CASSSGPGNSPLHF. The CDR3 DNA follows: TGTGCCAGCAGTTCGGGGCCGGGGAATTCACCCCTCCACTTT.

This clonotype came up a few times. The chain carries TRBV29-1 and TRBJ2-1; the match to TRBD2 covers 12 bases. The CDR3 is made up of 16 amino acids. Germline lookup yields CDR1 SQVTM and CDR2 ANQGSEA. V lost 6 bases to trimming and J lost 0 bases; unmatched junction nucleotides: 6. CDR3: CSVGTSGPSSYNEQFF. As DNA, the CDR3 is TGCAGCGTAGGGACTAGCGGGCCTAGCTCCTACAATGAGCAGTTCTTC.

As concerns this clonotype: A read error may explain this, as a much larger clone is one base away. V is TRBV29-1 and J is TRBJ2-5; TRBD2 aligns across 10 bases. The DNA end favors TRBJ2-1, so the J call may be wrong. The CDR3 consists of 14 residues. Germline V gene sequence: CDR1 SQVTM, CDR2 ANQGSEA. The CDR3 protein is CSVVSGGASNKQFF. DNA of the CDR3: TGCAGCGTTGTCAGCGGGGGGGCATCAAATAAGCAGTTCTTC.

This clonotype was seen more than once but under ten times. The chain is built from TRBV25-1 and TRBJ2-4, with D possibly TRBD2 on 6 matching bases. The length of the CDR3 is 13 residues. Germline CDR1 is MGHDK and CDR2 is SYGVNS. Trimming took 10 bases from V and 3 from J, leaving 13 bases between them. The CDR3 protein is CATSGSGKNIQYF. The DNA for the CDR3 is TGTGCCACCTCCGGGAGCGGCAAAAACATTCAGTACTTC.

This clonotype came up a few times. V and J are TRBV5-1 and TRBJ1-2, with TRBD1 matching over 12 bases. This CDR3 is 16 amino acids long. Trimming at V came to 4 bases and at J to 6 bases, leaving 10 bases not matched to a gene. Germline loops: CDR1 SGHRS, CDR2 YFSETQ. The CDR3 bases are TGCGCCAGCAGCCTTGCCGGGACAGGGGGCGTCGATGGCTACACCTTC. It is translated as CASSLAGTGGVDGYTF.

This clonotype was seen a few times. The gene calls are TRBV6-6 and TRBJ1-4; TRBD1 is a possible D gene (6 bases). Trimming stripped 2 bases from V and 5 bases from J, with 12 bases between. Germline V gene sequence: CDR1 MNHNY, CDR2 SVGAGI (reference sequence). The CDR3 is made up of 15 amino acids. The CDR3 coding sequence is TGTGCCAGCAGTTACCTCGACAGGAAAAATGAAAAACTGTTTTTT. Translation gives CASSYLDRKNEKLFF.

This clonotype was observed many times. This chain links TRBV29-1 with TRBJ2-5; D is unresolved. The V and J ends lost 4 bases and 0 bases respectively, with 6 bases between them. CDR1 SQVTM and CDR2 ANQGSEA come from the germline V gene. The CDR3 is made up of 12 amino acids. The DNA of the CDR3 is TGCAGCGTTGTATTCTACCAAGAGACCCAGTACTTC. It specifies CSVVFYQETQYF.